The 15 T cell receptor beta chains below were found in one sample sequenced in a study of Ad26.COV2.S vaccination and SARS-CoV-2 variants. Using immunoSEQ multiplex PCR, the repertoire was profiled, and TCRdb retains in-frame clones only, with some absent. In the table there are 85,000 to 95,000 clones, approximately 86% of which are singletons. The sequences come from peripheral blood, collected after recovery from COVID-19. Receptor source: a human donor who had recovered from COVID-19.

In this sample, this clone turned up a few times. The chain recombines TRBV2 with TRBJ1-1; 7 bases map to TRBD1. Losses at the gene ends were 7 bases for V and 8 bases for J; bases not matched to a gene: 4. The CDR3 length is 11 residues. Germline-derived CDR1 and CDR2 are SNHLY and FYNNEI. The CDR3 nucleotides are TGTGCCAGCATGACAGGGTACGAAGCTTTCTTT. It is translated as CASMTGYEAFF.

This rearrangement joins TRBV29-1 to TRBJ2-1; 7 bases agree with TRBD2. The CDR3 is 14 residues long. Germline V gene sequence: CDR1 SQVTM, CDR2 ANQGSEA. J was trimmed by 2 bases and V by 7 bases; bases with no gene match: 8. CDR3 nucleotides: TGCAGCGATAATAGCGGGCCAGCCTACAATGAGCAGTTCTTC. As protein: CSDNSGPAYNEQFF.

V gene TRBV11-3 combines with J gene TRBJ2-2; D is uncertain. The CDR3 loop spans 16 amino acids. Trimming shortened V by 1 base and J by 2 bases, and 11 bases separated the two germline ends. The germline V gene has CDR1 SGHNT and CDR2 YENEEA. The CDR3 here is CASSLVQDVNTGELFF. DNA for the CDR3: TGTGCCAGCAGCTTAGTGCAGGATGTCAACACCGGGGAGCTGTTTTTT. Variable domain in full (rest from reference TRBV11-3 and TRBJ2-2): EAGVVQSPRYKIIEKKQPVAFWCNPISGHNTLYWYLQNLGQGPELLIRYENEEAVDDSQLPKDRFSAERLKGVDSTLKIQPAELGDSAVYLCASSLVQDVNTGELFFGEGSRLTVL.

This chain connects TRBV25-1 to TRBJ1-6, with a weak D call TRBD1 (5 bases). The CDR3 loop spans 13 amino acids. V lost 4 bases and J 7 bases, leaving 8 bases between the germline ends. CDR1 and CDR2 from the germline V gene are MGHDK and SYGVNS. The CDR3 DNA is TGTGCCAGCAGTGGCAGGGCCAATTCACCCCTCCACTTT. It encodes CASSGRANSPLHF.

J is TRBJ1-2 and V is TRBV7-3, with D possibly TRBD1 on 6 matching bases. CDR1 is SGHTA and CDR2 is FQGTGA in the germline V gene. The V gene lost 6 bases and the J gene lost 4 bases, with 18 bases spanning the gap. The CDR3 has 15 residues. The CDR3 loop reads CASSPRGQGGYGYTF. The CDR3, as DNA: TGTGCCAGCAGTCCACGGGGGCAGGGTGGCTATGGCTACACCTTC.

The sample holds a few counts of this clone. In nucleotides, the CDR3 is TGTGCCAGCAGGGGGCGTCAGGGTGGTAATGAAATCTACACCTTC. It translates to CASRGRQGGNEIYTF. This chain links TRBV25-1 with TRBJ1-2, with D possibly TRBD1 on 5 matching bases. The CDR3 extends over 15 amino acids. Per germline, CDR1 MGHDK and CDR2 SYGVNS. V was pared by 6 bases and J by 10 bases, with 24 bases between.

The V and J genes are TRBV2 and TRBJ2-1; 7 positions agree with TRBD2. The J segment lost 5 bases and the V segment lost 5 bases, leaving 6 bases of the junction unmatched. Per germline, CDR1 SNHLY and CDR2 FYNNEI. The CDR3 loop spans 14 amino acids. DNA of the CDR3: TGTGCCAGCAGTCTCGGGGACTATGACAATGAGCAGTTCTTC. Protein sequence: CASSLGDYDNEQFF.

The genes are TRBV7-6 and TRBJ2-3; 8 bases fit TRBD1. The V gene's germline CDR1 is SGHVS and CDR2 FNYEAQ. J lost 0 bases, V lost 5 bases, and 4 bases had no gene match. The CDR3 is 15 residues long. As DNA, the CDR3 is TGTGCCAGCAGCGTCCGACAGGGGAGCACAGATACGCAGTATTTT. It codes for CASSVRQGSTDTQYF.

The V call is TRBV15, the J call TRBJ2-4; TRBD2 might be the D (5 bases). Trimming took off 0 bases at V and 4 bases at J, with 19 bases between the two ends. The CDR3 has 18 residues. Germline V gene data show CDR1 as LNHNV and CDR2 as YYDKDF (reference sequence). CDR3 residues: CATSRDRRATGLKNIQYF. For the CDR3, the DNA is TGTGCCACCAGCAGAGATAGGCGGGCAACCGGGTTGAAAAACATTCAGTACTTC.

The CDR3 bases are TGTGCCAGCAGCTTGCGGGACAGCCCCAACACTGAAGCTTTCTTT. This translates into CASSLRDSPNTEAFF. The chain combines TRBV7-2 with TRBJ1-1, with 7 bases fitting TRBD1. CDR3 length: 15 residues. Germline CDR1 SGHTA, CDR2 FQGNSA. After removal of 3 bases from V and 2 bases from J, the junction contained 6 bases not matched to a gene.

V gene TRBV4-2 combines with J gene TRBJ2-3; 9 positions match TRBD2. The length of the CDR3 is 20 residues. CDR1 is LGHNA and CDR2 is YNFKEQ in the germline V gene. Trimming cost V 4 bases and J 2 bases; bases outside gene matches: 19. CDR3 in amino acids: CASSPYYALELAGYTDTQYF. The CDR3 DNA reads as TGTGCCAGCAGCCCCTACTACGCCCTAGAACTAGCGGGCTACACAGATACGCAGTATTTT.

The chain links TRBV19 to TRBJ1-2, with D unclear. Germline CDR1 is LNHDA and CDR2 is SQIVND (reference sequence). The CDR3 has 14 residues. The V and J ends lost 5 bases and 3 bases respectively, with 13 bases between them. The CDR3 nucleotides are TGTGCCAGTAGTTCCGGGAATAGTCACTATGGCTACACCTTC. As protein: CASSSGNSHYGYTF.

V usage is TRBV11-1 and J usage is TRBJ2-7; 7 nucleotides agree with TRBD2. Germline loops: CDR1 SGHAT, CDR2 FQDESV (reference sequence). There are 12 residues in the CDR3. With 5 bases clipped from V and 8 bases from J, the junction kept 6 bases outside the gene matches. The CDR3 DNA is TGTGCCAGCAGCCGGTGGGGGGGGAAGCAGTACTTC. Protein sequence: CASSRWGGKQYF.

The chain is built from TRBV4-2 and TRBJ2-3, with TRBD2 identical over 9 bases. This CDR3 is 18 amino acids long. Germline V gene lookup returns CDR1 LGHNA and CDR2 YNFKEQ. Trimming at V came to 3 bases and at J to 1 base, leaving 11 bases not matched to a gene. CDR3 protein: CASSQRLAVLGGTDTQYF. CDR3 in DNA: TGTGCCAGCAGCCAGAGACTAGCGGTCCTTGGGGGCACAGATACGCAGTATTTT.

J is TRBJ2-7 and V is TRBV3-1 (or the pseudogene TRBV3-2); TRBD1 or TRBD2 may be the D gene (5 bases each). Germline CDR1 is LGHDT and CDR2 is YNNKEL (reference sequence). The CDR3 is made up of 15 amino acids. With 1 base removed from V and 0 bases from J, the gap between germline ends came to 10 bases. CDR3 loop: CASSQARDVSYEQYF. CDR3 DNA: TGTGCCAGCAGCCAAGCACGGGACGTCTCCTACGAGCAGTACTTC.